This T cell receptor (beta chain) was profiled in a study of T cells in Graves' hyperthyroidism and ophthalmopathy. Across the whole study: Before any treatment, at initial diagnosis, peripheral blood was collected.

CDR3 length: 14 amino acids. CDR1 SNHLY and CDR2 FYNNEI come from the germline V gene. Trimming removed 5 bases at V and 4 bases at J, with 11 bases between. Study observations and caveats: Also found in blood were most expanded thyroid clonotypes above 0.001.

In its sample, this clonotype was seen many times. Its antigen is unidentified. Absence of ophthalmopathy progression within 18 months defined stable Graves' hyperthyroidism. Patients aged 18 to 65 had newly diagnosed hyperthyroidism of under 2 months' duration. From RNA transcripts, TCR beta CDR3 regions were amplified. HTBI primers were the set used in a first-round RT-PCR of the TCR CDR3. Each CDR3 protein gets one entry after TCRdb re-called the multiplex PCR reads with MiXCR. The repertoire consists of some 300,000 distinct CDR3 sequences, with 16% occurring once and the leading ten covering around 35%.

The clonotype originates from a young man with Graves' hyperthyroidism. The chain combines TRBV2 with TRBJ2-2; possibly TRBD1 for D (5 bases). Specimen: blood. CDR3 in amino acids: CASSTLGATGELFF. CDR3 coding DNA: TGTGCCAGCAGTACCTTAGGGGCCACCGGGGAGCTGTTTTTT.